This T cell receptor (beta chain) comes out of a study of T-cell memory formation after mild COVID-19 (dated by TCRdb to the early 2020s). Concerning the study at large: TCR sequence clusters from the two donors were found to be largely donor specific. In a couple of donors, T-cell clones that expanded and contracted after mild COVID-19 were tracked by sequencing TCRalpha and TCRbeta repertoires over time. The cohort comprised two young, previously healthy adult volunteers, one female and one male.

Overall results and qualifications from the work: Some responding clones were detected in pre-infection memory, suggesting pre-existing cross-reactive memory T cells joined the SARS-CoV-2 response. Contracting CD4+ clones turned up mainly in the CM and EM memory subsets, whereas EMRA was where CD8+ clones were enriched. Clones that contracted from day 15 to 85 showed balanced CD4/CD8 phenotypes, whereas a second wave of clones that expanded from day 15 to 37 leaned towards CD4+. Only a couple of mild cases were covered by the study, and larger cohorts that include severe cases with pre-infection samples were considered necessary. Whether the second-wave clones peaking on day 37 were SARS-CoV-2 specific was not confirmed.

According to the germline V gene (reference sequence), CDR1 reads DFQATT and CDR2 reads SNEGSKA. The CDR3 runs 14 residues from the cysteine to the phenylalanine. The DNA shown is the 42-base CDR3, in frame from base 1. Trimming takes 3 bases from V and 1 base from J, and the germline ends sit 11 bases apart. Ficoll-Paque density gradient centrifugation was used to isolate PBMCs. As to this clonotype: Its target antigen remains unknown. Within one base of it there is no much larger clone, and no base qualities were kept.

TCRdb lists the instrument as Illumina NovaSeq 6000. Using 5'RACE with constant-segment primers, TCRalpha and TCRbeta cDNA libraries were constructed, with sample barcodes and unique molecular identifiers added in the process. Trizol reagent was used to extract RNA from every sample. Amplification of the libraries took two PCR steps, and the second step added a second sample barcode plus Illumina TruSeq adapters. Sequencing of libraries was performed on an Illumina NovaSeq with 2 x 150 bp paired-end reads. The authors' pipeline ran thus. Demultiplexing of reads and collapsing into UMI-guided consensus sequences were performed with migec v1.2.7. With mixcr v2.1.11, UMI consensuses were aligned to TRA and TRB V and J templates and assembled into clonotypes. A clonotype was counted as expanded or contracted only if both edgeR and NoisET called the change significant, with noise models trained on biological replicates. For edgeR calls, a false discovery rate-adjusted p below 0.01 and a log2 fold-change threshold of 1 were applied. PCA with hierarchical clustering of max-normalized trajectories of the 1000 most abundant clonotypes was used as exploratory dynamics analysis. The CD4 or CD8 phenotype of responding clones was assigned using the separately sequenced CD4+ and CD8+ repertoires. TCRdb reran the public reads through fastp at Q25 and MiXCR, keeping productive beta chains. Rows are unified per CDR3 protein, each entry keeping the most common DNA and genes. Clone size and V and J calls follow TCRdb, not the original study. The sample table shows 350,000 to 450,000 distinct CDR3 sequences, and around 28% are seen once. Jointly, the top ten make up roughly 14% of the sample.

The chain uses TRBV20-1 and TRBJ2-3, and TRBD2 may be the D gene, going by 5 matching bases. The receptor comes from an adult woman who had mild COVID-19 (a few samples of this study predate the infection). The sample titles of this study are shuffled in the database, so cell type and time point are left out; the donor was told from shared clones. Sequenced material: PBMCs or a T cell subset sorted from them (not recorded which). In nucleotide form, the sequence is TGCAGTGCTAGGGACTCGCGGGGCACAGATACGCAGTATTTT. Its protein reads: CSARDSRGTDTQYF.